This T cell receptor (beta chain) derives from a study of T cell repertoires in ileal Crohn's disease. About the study: Patients had a median 7.9-year disease duration, and approximately 35% were active smokers. Regarding the study as a whole: Compared with CD4 T cells, sorted CD8 cells carried more expanded clones. Active smokers at surgery had more clonal expansions than non-smokers. Clonality above 26.8% at surgery always came with endoscopic recurrence.

TCRdb's table, derived via immunoSEQ multiplex PCR, lists solely in-frame clones and lacks some. The repertoire holds approximately 15,000 clones, with 84% as singletons. Note on this clone: What it binds is not known.

The CDR3 length is 14 residues. Germline V gives CDR1 SGHRS, CDR2 YFSETQ. Trimming took off 0 bases at V and 5 bases at J, with 9 bases between the two ends. This sequence joins TRBV5-1 and TRBJ2-1; TRBD1 might be the D (5 bases). Sequenced input: ileal tissue. The origin of this receptor is an adult with Crohn's disease. The CDR3 loop is CASSLVGPDNEQFF. The CDR3 nucleotides are TGCGCCAGCAGCTTGGTGGGGCCCGACAATGAGCAGTTCTTC.